Presented here are 18 T cell receptor beta chains from one specimen sequenced in a study of blood T cell repertoires in COVID-19. Assay used: immunoSEQ multiplex PCR; TCRdb lists only in-frame clones, some missing. Counted here are about 670,000 clones, approximately 90% occurring once; the ten biggest clones make up roughly 0.25%. The sequenced sample consisted of peripheral blood. The receptor source for this set is a woman aged 18-29 years with acute or convalescent COVID-19.

CDR3 DNA: TGTGCCAGCAGTGCCGGGGTAGGCTATGGCTACACCTTC. Encoded protein: CASSAGVGYGYTF. The chain carries TRBV2 and TRBJ1-2; D call uncertain. Germline values: CDR1 SNHLY, CDR2 FYNNEI. The length of the CDR3 is 13 residues. V was shortened by 4 bases and J by 4 bases, with 10 bases between the two germline ends.

The chain uses TRBV3-1 (or the pseudogene TRBV3-2) and TRBJ1-6; D remains unclear. Trimming pared 4 bases from V and 9 bases from J, leaving 13 bases between. The CDR3 loop spans 14 amino acids. Germline V CDR1 and CDR2: LGHDT, YNNKEL (reference sequence). CDR3 in DNA: TGTGCCAGCAGCCGAGGGATATCACTTTCACCCCTCCACTTT. Translation gives CASSRGISLSPLHF.

The J gene is TRBJ1-3, the V gene TRBV6-6; perhaps TRBD1 as D (6 bases). The CDR3 runs to 15 residues. V lost 7 bases to trimming and J lost 4 bases, with 17 bases between them. Germline values: CDR1 MNHNY, CDR2 SVGAGI (reference sequence). The CDR3 DNA is TGTGCCAGCACTCCAACCGGGACATCGGGAAACACCATATATTTT. Residues: CASTPTGTSGNTIYF.

A single count supports this clone. This chain uses TRBV27 with TRBJ2-3; TRBD1 matches at 7 bases. Germline V gene lookup returns CDR1 MNHEY and CDR2 SMNVEV (reference sequence). The ends lost 6 bases at V and 10 bases at J; junction bases unmatched: 10. This CDR3 region has 13 residues. The CDR3 sequence is CASRSLRDRPQYF. The CDR3, as DNA: TGTGCCAGCAGGAGCCTCCGGGACAGACCGCAGTATTTT.

The chain has TRBV7-9 and TRBJ1-1, with D possibly TRBD1 on 6 matching bases. In germline, CDR1 is SEHNR, CDR2 FQNEAQ (reference sequence). The CDR3 length is 16 residues. V lost 4 bases to trimming and J lost 5 bases, with 20 bases between them. CDR3 DNA sequence: TGTGCCAGCAGCTCGATATCCGGACAGTTCAGGACTGAAGCTTTCTTT. It encodes CASSSISGQFRTEAFF.

The chain employs TRBV12-3 or TRBV12-4 and TRBJ1-1; weak D call: TRBD1 (6 bases). Trimming stripped 6 bases from V and 9 bases from J, with 17 bases between. The CDR3 is 13 amino acids. The CDR3 bases are TGTGCCAGCAGCCTCCGCTGGGACACCCAAGCTTTCTTT. Its protein product is CASSLRWDTQAFF.

In this sample, this clone turned up a few times. The chain recombines TRBV4-2 with TRBJ1-4; D is uncertain. This CDR3 spans 13 amino acids. The germline gives CDR1 LGHNA, CDR2 YNFKEQ. Trimming took 8 bases from V and 6 from J, leaving 13 bases between them. The CDR3 sequence: CASRRLEYEKLFF. The DNA of the CDR3 is TGTGCCAGCCGCAGGCTGGAATATGAAAAACTGTTTTTT.

J is TRBJ1-2 and V is TRBV6-5; the match to TRBD1 covers 7 bases. CDR1 and CDR2 from the germline V gene are MNHEY and SVGAGI. This CDR3 comprises 14 residues. V was clipped by 8 bases and J by 0 bases; unmatched bases: 6. CDR3 residues: CASGNRGPNYGYTF. As DNA, the CDR3 is TGTGCCAGCGGTAACAGGGGACCTAACTATGGCTACACCTTC.

V gene TRBV18 combines with J gene TRBJ1-2, with D possibly matching TRBD1 (6 bases). V was trimmed by 3 bases and J by 2 bases, leaving 10 bases between them. Germline loops: CDR1 KGHSH, CDR2 LQKENI. The CDR3 is 14 amino acids. This CDR3 is CASSPRTENYGYTF. The CDR3 nucleotides are TGTGCCAGCTCACCCAGGACAGAGAACTATGGCTACACCTTC. The full variable domain, completed using reference TRBV18 and TRBJ1-2, is NAGVMQNPRHLVRRRGQEARLRCSPMKGHSHVYWYRQLPEEGLKFMVYLQKENIIDESGMPKERFSAEFPKEGPSILRIQQVVRGDSAAYFCASSPRTENYGYTFGSGTRLTVV.

This clone was counted a single time. V is TRBV5-1 and J is TRBJ2-3; D possibly corresponds to TRBD2 (6 bases). This CDR3 is 14 amino acids long. The germline V and J ends were trimmed by 5 bases and 4 bases, with 14 bases remaining between them. Germline CDR1 and CDR2: SGHRS and YFSETQ. The CDR3 bases are TGCGCCAGCAGAGCCGGGGGAAACGCAGATACGCAGTATTTT. Translating it yields CASRAGGNADTQYF.

The rearrangement uses TRBV6-4 and TRBJ2-1; 12 bases fit TRBD2. The CDR3 length is 15 residues. CDR1 and CDR2 from the germline V gene are MRHNA and SNTAGT. Trimming cost V 3 bases and J 10 bases; bases outside gene matches: 7. The CDR3 is CASSDGTSGSTEQFF. CDR3 in DNA: TGTGCCAGCAGTGATGGGACTAGCGGGTCGACGGAGCAGTTCTTC.

This clone appeared a single time. CDR3 DNA sequence: TGTGCCTGGAGCGACAGCCACGGGGGGGGCTACGAGCAGTACTTC. Translated, it gives CAWSDSHGGGYEQYF. The chain employs TRBV30 and TRBJ2-7; 8 positions agree with TRBD2. CDR1 and CDR2 (germline): GTSNPN, SVGIG (reference sequence). J was trimmed by 3 bases and V by 3 bases; bases with no gene match: 10. The CDR3 covers 15 residues.

The rearrangement links TRBV6-2 or TRBV6-3 to TRBJ1-6, with a tentative D call TRBD1 (5 bases). V shed 4 bases and J shed 1 base, with 8 bases lying between them. The CDR3 totals 15 residues. Per the germline V gene, CDR1 is MNHEY and CDR2 is SVGEGT. CDR3 protein: CASSLQASYNSPLHF. The CDR3 bases are TGTGCCAGCAGTTTACAGGCATCCTATAATTCACCCCTCCACTTT.

The chain combines TRBV9 with TRBJ2-1, with TRBD1 identical over 9 bases. The CDR3 sequence is 16 residues long. CDR1 is SGDLS and CDR2 is YYNGEE in the germline V gene. With V trimmed by 3 bases and J by 2 bases, 6 bases remained unmatched. CDR3 in DNA: TGTGCCAGCAGCGACTTGACAGGGGGGACCTACAATGAGCAGTTCTTC. Encoded protein: CASSDLTGGTYNEQFF.

CDR3 in amino acids: CASSASIRAGGTEAFF. DNA for the CDR3: TGCGCCAGCAGCGCCTCAATCCGGGCGGGGGGCACTGAAGCTTTCTTT. This chain links TRBV5-1 with TRBJ1-1, with TRBD1 as a possible D gene (5 bases). The V gene lost 4 bases and the J gene lost 4 bases, with 20 bases spanning the gap. This CDR3 has 16 amino acids. Germline-derived CDR1 and CDR2 are SGHRS and YFSETQ.

The V gene is TRBV20-1, the J gene TRBJ2-5; D is unclear. V was shortened by 3 bases and J by 5 bases, with 10 bases between the two germline ends. CDR1 and CDR2 (germline): DFQATT, SNEGSKA (reference sequence). The CDR3 is 12 residues long. CDR3 nucleotide sequence: TGCAGTGCTAGTGGTTCCGCGGAGACCCAGTACTTC. It specifies CSASGSAETQYF.

This chain uses TRBV12-5 with TRBJ1-5; unclear D gene. Trimming took 0 bases from V and 5 from J, leaving 8 bases between them. Germline V gene lookup returns CDR1 LGHNT and CDR2 FRNRAP. The CDR3 is 14 amino acids. The chain's CDR3 is CASGLVGGDQPQHF. The CDR3 DNA reads TGTGCTAGTGGTTTGGTAGGCGGGGATCAGCCCCAGCATTTT.

The chain combines TRBV28 with TRBJ2-2, with 8 positions matching TRBD1. Losses at the gene ends were 6 bases for V and 5 bases for J; bases not matched to a gene: 11. Looked up from germline, CDR1 is MDHEN and CDR2 is SYDVKM. CDR3 length equals 16 residues. The CDR3 DNA follows: TGTGCCAGCAGACCTTCCGCAGGGGGCGGGACCGGGGAGCTGTTTTTT. This gives the protein CASRPSAGGGTGELFF.